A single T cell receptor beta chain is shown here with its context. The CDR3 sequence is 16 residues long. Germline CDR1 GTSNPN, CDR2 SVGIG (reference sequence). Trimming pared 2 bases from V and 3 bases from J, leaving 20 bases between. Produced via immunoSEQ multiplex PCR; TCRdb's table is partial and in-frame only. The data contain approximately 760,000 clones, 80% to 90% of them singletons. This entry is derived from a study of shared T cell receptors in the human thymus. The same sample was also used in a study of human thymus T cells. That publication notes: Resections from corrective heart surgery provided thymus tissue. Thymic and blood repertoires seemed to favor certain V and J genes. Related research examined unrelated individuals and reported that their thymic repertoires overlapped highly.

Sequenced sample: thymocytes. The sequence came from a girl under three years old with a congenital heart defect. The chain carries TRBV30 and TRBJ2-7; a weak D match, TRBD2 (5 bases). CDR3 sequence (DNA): TGTGCCTGGAGTCTACGGACTTATACGGGCTTCTACGAGCAGTACTTC. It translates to CAWSLRTYTGFYEQYF.